The 29 T cell receptor beta chains below were found in one sample sequenced in a study of vaccination effects on CD4 cells after COVID-19. Viral peptide pools were used in the ViraFEST assay to expand antigen-specific CD4+ T cells, and sequencing came afterward. Culture proceeded for more than 8 days, and CD4+ T cells were then isolated. People in the vaccine group had not been infected with SARS-CoV-2 before, and their nucleocapsid antibodies were negative. These TCRs' antigens remain unknown. The data were produced by immunoSEQ multiplex PCR, yet TCRdb's version contains in-frame clones alone and is incomplete. The table has some 60,000 clones, roughly three quarters seen once. The sequenced sample was CD4+ T cells from PBMCs cultured with HCoV-NL63 spike peptides, obtained before COVID-19 vaccination. These receptors were obtained from a human donor who received a COVID-19 vaccine.

The chain recombines TRBV6-5 with TRBJ2-5; tentative D call: TRBD2 (6 bases). V was clipped by 6 bases and J by 5 bases, with 10 bases between them. CDR1 is MNHEY, CDR2 SVGAGI, per germline. The CDR3 is made up of 12 amino acids. This chain's CDR3 is CASRASAETQYF. CDR3 bases: TGTGCCAGCAGGGCTAGCGCGGAGACCCAGTACTTC.

The rearrangement uses TRBV24-1 and TRBJ1-2; D gene unclear. CDR1 and CDR2 (germline): KGHDR, SFDVKD. The CDR3 has 12 residues. Trimming stripped 3 bases from V and 4 bases from J, with 5 bases between. The CDR3: CATSDNGYGYTF. For the CDR3, the DNA is TGTGCCACCAGTGATAACGGCTATGGCTACACCTTC.

The V gene is TRBV5-1, the J gene TRBJ2-1, with D unclear. The ends were cut back, 0 bases at V and 7 bases at J, with 17 bases in the middle. The CDR3 runs 16 residues. Germline values: CDR1 SGHRS, CDR2 YFSETQ. CDR3 in DNA: TGCGCCAGCAGCTTGGTGCAGCCACCCTGGGAAAATGAGCAGTTCTTC. Protein sequence: CASSLVQPPWENEQFF. Full variable domain (rest looked up from reference TRBV5-1 and TRBJ2-1): KAGVTQTPRYLIKTRGQQVTLSCSPISGHRSVSWYQQTPGQGLQFLFEYFSETQRNKGNFPGRFSGRQFSNSRSEMNVSTLELGDSALYLCASSLVQPPWENEQFFGPGTRLTVL.

The CDR3 DNA reads as TGTGCCAGCAGCTTAGAGGCCGGGAGCGGGGGGGCAGGGGAGACCCAGTACTTC. Amino acids: CASSLEAGSGGAGETQYF. The V call is TRBV7-2, the J call TRBJ2-5; 10 bases line up with TRBD2. The germline CDR1 and CDR2 sequences are SGHTA and FQGNSA. The junction had 13 bases not matched to a gene; V was cut back by 1 base and J by 5 bases. CDR3 length: 18 amino acids. The full variable domain, its missing parts supplied by reference TRBV7-2 and TRBJ2-5, is GAGVSQSPSNKVTEKGKDVELRCDPISGHTALYWYRQSLGQGLEFLIYFQGNSAPDKSGLPSDRFSAERTGGSVSTLTIQRTQQEDSAVYLCASSLEAGSGGAGETQYFGPGTRLLVL.

The V and J genes are TRBV2 and TRBJ2-3; 8 nucleotides line up with TRBD2. Trimming took 8 bases from V and 5 from J; bases not matched to a gene: 6. This CDR3 region has 13 residues. CDR1 and CDR2 (germline): SNHLY, FYNNEI. Here the CDR3 reads CASRGGAEDTQYF. Here the CDR3 DNA reads TGTGCCAGCCGGGGGGGGGCCGAAGATACGCAGTATTTT.

The V gene is TRBV7-2, the J gene TRBJ1-5; 7 bases are a match to TRBD1. Per the germline V gene, CDR1 is SGHTA and CDR2 is FQGNSA. V was pared by 5 bases and J by 5 bases, with 6 bases of the junction left unmatched. This CDR3 comprises 14 residues. CDR3 bases: TGTGCCAGCAGCCCGGACAGGCGATATCAGCCCCAGCATTTT. Translation gives CASSPDRRYQPQHF.

This chain uses TRBV6-5 with TRBJ2-3; 7 positions agree with TRBD2. The CDR3 runs 16 residues. Germline assignment: CDR1 MNHEY and CDR2 SVGAGI. The V and J ends lost 2 bases and 2 bases, in that order; junction bases with no gene match: 7. The CDR3 sequence is CASSYQRRGFTDTQYF. CDR3 sequence (DNA): TGTGCCAGCAGTTACCAACGGCGGGGGTTCACAGATACGCAGTATTTT.

The gene calls are TRBV6-2 or TRBV6-3 and TRBJ2-1; 8 nucleotides match TRBD1. The germline CDR1 and CDR2 sequences are MNHEY and SVGEGT. The CDR3 has 15 amino acids. J was trimmed by 5 bases and V by 4 bases; bases with no gene match: 7. The CDR3 DNA reads TGTGCCAGCAGTTCCCCAGGACAGGGCCACAATGAGCAGTTCTTC. Its protein is CASSSPGQGHNEQFF.

The chain links TRBV10-3 to TRBJ2-7; maybe TRBD2 (7 bases). V lost 3 bases and J 3 bases, leaving 15 bases between the germline ends. The CDR3 is 15 amino acids. Germline CDR1 and CDR2: ENHRY and SYGVKD. For the CDR3, the DNA is TGTGCCATCAGTGACTATAGGGGGGGCCTCTACGAGCAGTACGTC. Translation: CAISDYRGGLYEQYV.

The rearrangement joins TRBV4-3 to TRBJ1-1, with 8 nucleotides matching TRBD1. Germline CDR1 is LGHNA and CDR2 is YSLEER. CDR3 size: 15 residues. V was pared by 5 bases and J by 11 bases, with 16 bases of the junction left unmatched. Here the CDR3 reads CASSRTGTGDPVAFF. CDR3 nucleotides: TGCGCCAGCAGCAGAACCGGGACAGGAGATCCCGTCGCTTTCTTT.

This clone was observed once. The V call is TRBV18, the J call TRBJ1-1, with D possibly matching TRBD1 (5 bases). Trimming pared 3 bases from V and 3 bases from J, leaving 14 bases between. The CDR3 consists of 15 residues. Germline CDR1 reads KGHSH; CDR2 reads LQKENI. This CDR3 reads CASSPGAGQDTEAFF. Here the CDR3 DNA reads TGTGCCAGCTCACCCGGGGCGGGGCAGGACACTGAAGCTTTCTTT.

The chain uses TRBV2 and TRBJ2-3; D is possibly TRBD1 (6 bases). This CDR3 region has 14 residues. V was shortened by 8 bases and J by 0 bases, with 12 bases between the two germline ends. Looked up from germline, CDR1 is SNHLY and CDR2 is FYNNEI. The CDR3, as DNA: TGTGCCAGCCTAGTACAGGGAAGCACAGATACGCAGTATTTT. Translation: CASLVQGSTDTQYF.

The genes are TRBV18 and TRBJ2-1; TRBD1 matches 7 bases. Germline CDR1 reads KGHSH; CDR2 reads LQKENI. After removal of 4 bases from V and 8 bases from J, the junction contained 5 bases not matched to a gene. The CDR3 runs 13 residues. Here the CDR3 reads CASSRDRGDEQFF. CDR3 sequence (DNA): TGTGCCAGCTCACGGGACAGAGGGGATGAGCAGTTCTTC.

This clone is a singleton in its sample. The chain is built from TRBV7-8 and TRBJ2-5; 13 bases map to TRBD2. CDR3 length: 17 residues. CDR1 is SGHVS and CDR2 is FQNEAQ in the germline V gene. After removal of 5 bases from V and 2 bases from J, the junction contained 8 bases not matched to a gene. CDR3 in amino acids: CASSIRLAGGFQETQYF. Written as DNA, the CDR3 is TGTGCCAGCAGCATTAGACTAGCGGGGGGATTTCAAGAGACCCAGTACTTC.

The chain is built from TRBV3-1 (or the pseudogene TRBV3-2) and TRBJ2-5; D call uncertain. Trimming stripped 4 bases from V and 5 bases from J, with 11 bases between. The CDR3 contains 13 residues. Germline-derived CDR1 and CDR2 are LGHDT and YNNKEL (reference sequence). CDR3 DNA: TGTGCCAGCAGCCCATTTCACGGGGAGACCCAGTACTTC. Amino acid sequence: CASSPFHGETQYF.

V usage is TRBV5-1 and J usage is TRBJ2-3; 10 bases are shared with TRBD1. V shed 4 bases and J 4 bases; nucleotides not matched to a gene: 3. The germline gives CDR1 SGHRS, CDR2 YFSETQ. The CDR3 contains 14 residues. The CDR3 bases are TGCGCCAGCAGCCAGGGACAGGGGCCAGATACGCAGTATTTT. It specifies CASSQGQGPDTQYF. Full variable domain (rest looked up from reference TRBV5-1 and TRBJ2-3): KAGVTQTPRYLIKTRGQQVTLSCSPISGHRSVSWYQQTPGQGLQFLFEYFSETQRNKGNFPGRFSGRQFSNSRSEMNVSTLELGDSALYLCASSQGQGPDTQYFGPGTRLTVL.

The chain employs TRBV5-8 and TRBJ1-5; D gene unclear. Germline V gene sequence: CDR1 SGHTS, CDR2 YDEGEE. The CDR3 has 14 residues. The V end lost 0 bases, the J end lost 9 bases, and 13 bases lay between the germline ends. The CDR3 sequence is CASSLAFSSGPQHF. DNA of the CDR3: TGTGCCAGCAGCTTGGCATTTAGTTCAGGGCCCCAGCATTTT.

The chain carries TRBV5-1 and TRBJ2-5, with a tentative D call TRBD2 (6 bases). The germline V gene encodes CDR1 SGHRS and CDR2 YFSETQ. This CDR3 contains 16 residues. V lost 0 bases to trimming and J lost 0 bases, with 12 bases between them. This CDR3 reads CASSLATGTDQETQYF. The CDR3, as DNA: TGCGCCAGCAGCTTGGCCACCGGGACTGACCAAGAGACCCAGTACTTC.

The V call is TRBV5-5, the J call TRBJ2-3; D ambiguous. The CDR3 spans 11 residues. Per the germline V gene, CDR1 is SGHKS and CDR2 is YYEKEE (reference sequence). V was pared by 3 bases and J by 6 bases, with 5 bases between. CDR3 coding DNA: TGTGCCAGCAGCTACCCGGATACGCAGTATTTT. The encoded protein is CASSYPDTQYF.

This chain uses TRBV24-1 with TRBJ2-2; D is uncertain. V gave up 5 bases and J gave up 2 bases, with 11 bases separating them. Germline lookup yields CDR1 KGHDR and CDR2 SFDVKD. The CDR3 has 15 amino acids. CDR3 nucleotides: TGTGCCACCAGTGTAGCCCAGGTTAACACCGGGGAGCTGTTTTTT. Its protein is CATSVAQVNTGELFF.

In its sample, this clone was seen once. The chain employs TRBV2 and TRBJ1-1; 7 bases match TRBD1. The CDR3 totals 14 residues. Unmatched junction bases numbered 7, after V lost 3 bases and J lost 6 bases. The germline CDR1 and CDR2 sequences are SNHLY and FYNNEI. The CDR3 here is CASSDRGKGSEAFF. CDR3 coding DNA: TGTGCCAGCAGTGACAGGGGGAAGGGATCTGAAGCTTTCTTT. Full variable domain (rest looked up from reference TRBV2 and TRBJ1-1): EPEVTQTPSHQVTQMGQEVILRCVPISNHLYFYWYRQILGQKVEFLVSFYNNEISEKSEIFDDQFSVERPDGSNFTLKIRSTKLEDSAMYFCASSDRGKGSEAFFGQGTRLTVV.

The rearrangement joins TRBV4-2 to TRBJ1-5, with a weak D call TRBD1 (5 bases). The CDR3 contains 15 residues. Per the germline V gene, CDR1 is LGHNA and CDR2 is YNFKEQ. Between the trimmed V and J ends, which lost 0 bases and 4 bases, there was a span of 10 bases. In nucleotides, the CDR3 is TGTGCCAGCAGCCAAGATTGGGGGGGGAATCAGCCCCAGCATTTT. Translated: CASSQDWGGNQPQHF.

The genes are TRBV5-1 and TRBJ1-2; a possible D gene is TRBD1 (5 bases). This CDR3 region has 12 residues. From germline, CDR1 is SGHRS and CDR2 YFSETQ. Trimming removed 0 bases at V and 8 bases at J, with 8 bases between. The CDR3 region has the DNA TGCGCCAGCAGCTTGGCGGGGGAAGGCTACACCTTC. It specifies CASSLAGEGYTF. Filled out from reference TRBV5-1 and TRBJ1-2, the complete variable domain reads KAGVTQTPRYLIKTRGQQVTLSCSPISGHRSVSWYQQTPGQGLQFLFEYFSETQRNKGNFPGRFSGRQFSNSRSEMNVSTLELGDSALYLCASSLAGEGYTFGSGTRLTVV.

The rearrangement uses TRBV24-1 and TRBJ1-1; D is unclear. CDR3 length: 15 residues. Germline-derived CDR1 and CDR2 are KGHDR and SFDVKD. Trimming pared 3 bases from V and 1 base from J, leaving 11 bases between. CDR3 nucleotides: TGTGCCACCAGTGATGCGACTGGAAAGAACACTGAAGCTTTCTTT. It specifies CATSDATGKNTEAFF.

As DNA, the CDR3 is TGTGCCAGCTCACCAACAGGAGCGGCTCAGCCCCAGCATTTT. This encodes CASSPTGAAQPQHF. The chain recombines TRBV18 with TRBJ1-5, with D maybe TRBD1 (5 bases). The germline V gene encodes CDR1 KGHSH and CDR2 LQKENI. V lost 2 bases, J lost 6 bases, and 11 bases lay in between. CDR3 length: 14 residues.

J is TRBJ2-5 and V is TRBV2; D could derive from TRBD1 or TRBD2 (5 bases each). This CDR3 is built from 15 residues. V gave up 7 bases and J gave up 4 bases, with 19 bases separating them. CDR1 and CDR2 (germline): SNHLY, FYNNEI. The CDR3 DNA is TGTGCCAGCACCCGGGACGGAGGATTCGGAGAGACCCAGTACTTC. Its protein product is CASTRDGGFGETQYF.

The CDR3 region has the DNA TGTGCCATCAGCGAACAGGGTATTAGCAATCAGCCCCAGCATTTT. It translates to CAISEQGISNQPQHF. J is TRBJ1-5 and V is TRBV10-3; a possible D gene is TRBD1 (6 bases). Trimming cost V 6 bases and J 0 bases, with 12 bases left between them. Germline V gene sequence: CDR1 ENHRY, CDR2 SYGVKD. CDR3 length: 15 amino acids.

This clone has a handful of counts. This chain links TRBV9 with TRBJ2-3, with 9 nucleotides matching TRBD2. Looked up from germline, CDR1 is SGDLS and CDR2 is YYNGEE. With V trimmed by 0 bases and J by 8 bases, 13 bases remained unmatched. The CDR3 runs 17 residues. In DNA form, the CDR3 reads TGTGCCAGCAGCGTAGGGGGCGTAGCGGGGGCGGCAGGTACGCAGTATTTT. Translating it yields CASSVGGVAGAAGTQYF. Drawing the rest from reference TRBV9 and TRBJ2-3, the complete variable domain is DSGVTQTPKHLITATGQRVTLRCSPRSGDLSVYWYQQSLDQGLQFLIQYYNGEERAKGNILERFSAQQFPDLHSELNLSSLELGDSALYFCASSVGGVAGAAGTQYFGPGTRLTVL.

This chain joins TRBV5-5 and TRBJ2-4; D is possibly TRBD2 (6 bases). The CDR3 consists of 15 residues. V was cut by 1 base and J by 6 bases, with 14 bases left in between. Looked up from germline, CDR1 is SGHKS and CDR2 is YYEKEE (reference sequence). The CDR3 nucleotides read TGTGCCAGCAGCTTGATACCGGGCGGGGCAAACATTCAGTACTTC. Its protein product is CASSLIPGGANIQYF.